This T cell receptor beta chain was recorded in a study of Graves' ophthalmopathy and Graves' hyperthyroidism. Study results and limitations: The model predicted progression of ophthalmopathy with a sensitivity of more than 60%, and its specificity was 72% to 85%.

With V trimmed by 6 bases and J by 5 bases, 2 bases remained unmatched. Per germline, CDR1 SNHLY and CDR2 FYNNEI. The CDR3 has 14 amino acids. TCR beta CDR3 amplification used RNA transcripts. HTBI primers were used in a first-round RT-PCR, which preceded a second-round multiplex PCR. TCRdb recomputed calls from the multiplex PCR reads with MiXCR, one row per CDR3 protein. The data show approximately 480,000 distinct CDR3 sequences, around 14% seen once. This clonotype was counted only a few times. Antigen: not known. The chain employs TRBV2 and TRBJ2-5; 14 nucleotides match TRBD2. The sequencing input was blood. The clonotype comes from a woman aged 30 to 39 with Graves' ophthalmopathy. This chain's CDR3 is CASSGTSGSETQYF. CDR3 DNA sequence: TGTGCCAGCAGCGGGACTAGCGGGAGTGAGACCCAGTACTTC.